This T cell receptor (beta chain) originates from a study of response to subunit inactivated influenza vaccine (dated by TCRdb to 2017 to 2018). Background on the whole study: To follow how T cells responded to a trivalent subunit inactivated influenza vaccine, the researchers relied on deep quantitative profiling of the T cell receptor repertoire.

General findings and caveats noted by the study authors: According to the authors, only a limited number of new T cells may be recruited by each seasonal influenza vaccination.

Note on this clonotype: Its antigen is currently not known. No qualities accompany the bases; no much larger clone lies one base away.

V is clipped by 1 base and J by 4 bases, and the sequence between their germline boundaries is 4 bases long. Counted from cysteine to phenylalanine, this CDR3 has 12 amino acids. Just CDR3 DNA is preserved here, 36 bases in frame from base 1. In the germline V gene (reference sequence), CDR1 corresponds to DFQATT and CDR2 to SNEGSKA. Receptors were amplified or captured by RT-PCR. Sequenced using an Illumina HiSeq 2500. TCRdb reworked the public reads: Q25 trimming with fastp, MiXCR clone assembly, productive beta chains retained. Rows matching on CDR3 protein sequence are summarized as one entry with the most common DNA and genes. The sample has roughly 700,000 distinct CDR3 sequences on record, around 16% of them singletons. The ten largest make up 9.5% to 13% of the sample.

This sequence originates from a man aged 50 to 59 who received an inactivated influenza vaccine. Donor details come from another sample of the same person, matched by shared clones. This receptor chain uses TRBV20-1 and TRBJ2-2, with the D gene call left open. The sample here was PBMCs from blood, taken 11 to 12 days after vaccination. The CDR3 here reads CSARGSTGELFF. In nucleotides, the sequence is TGCAGTGCTAGAGGAAGCACCGGGGAGCTGTTTTTT.